This TCR beta chain was retrieved from a study of blood T cell repertoires in COVID-19. Looking at the study overall: Sites across the United States, Italy and Spain contributed samples from acute and convalescent COVID-19. PBMCs, B-cell-depleted T cells, or T cells were the source of the cDNA or gDNA that made up the material.

The repertoire was sequenced with immunoSEQ multiplex PCR; TCRdb's copy has only in-frame clones and lacks some. The sample includes fewer than 350,000 clones, about 86% seen only once; the top ten take just under 3%. This CDR3 has 20 residues. The germline V gene has CDR1 LGHNT and CDR2 FRNRAP. Trimming removed 7 bases at V and 0 bases at J, with 29 bases between. The chain links TRBV12-5 to TRBJ2-3; a weak D match, TRBD2 (5 bases). The sequencing sample was made of peripheral blood. This receptor was obtained from a woman aged 55-70 years with active or convalescent COVID-19. The CDR3, as DNA: TGTGCTAGTGCCCTGGCCGTACTAGTTACCTCCCCCCCGAGCACAGATACGCAGTATTTT. Amino acids: CASALAVLVTSPPSTDTQYF.